These 16 T cell receptor beta chains share one sample of origin, sequenced in a study of blood T cells in healthy people across ages. It was with a sample-barcoded 5' primer and a J-beta primer mix that a second PCR of roughly 7 to 12 cycles was run. One entry per CDR3 protein results from TCRdb running MiXCR on the 5' RACE reads. This table holds around 1,500,000 distinct CDR3 sequences, approximately 42% found once. What was sequenced was blood. All receptors come from a young woman in good health.

This clonotype was found a few times. The chain joins TRBV4-2 to TRBJ2-3; TRBD2 matches 7 bases. CDR3 length: 16 residues. CDR1 LGHNA and CDR2 YNFKEQ come from the germline V gene. The V segment lost 4 bases and the J segment 6 bases; nucleotides outside the gene matches: 13. CDR3 region: CASSPSMLAARDTQYF. The CDR3 nucleotides read TGTGCCAGCAGCCCTTCAATGCTAGCGGCCCGGGATACGCAGTATTTT.

The chain carries TRBV5-1 and TRBJ2-3, with D uncertain. V was pared by 1 base and J by 4 bases, with 13 bases between. Germline CDR1 is SGHRS and CDR2 is YFSETQ. The CDR3 totals 15 residues. Here the CDR3 reads CASSLKLISADTQYF. CDR3 in DNA: TGCGCCAGCAGCTTGAAACTTATCAGCGCAGATACGCAGTATTTT.

This clonotype was seen only a few times. The rearrangement joins TRBV4-1 to TRBJ1-1; D is unclear. Germline CDR1 and CDR2: MGHRA and YSYEKL. The CDR3 sequence is 14 residues long. V was shortened by 2 bases and J by 1 base, with 8 bases between the two germline ends. The CDR3 DNA reads as TGCGCCAGCAGCCAAAGCGTGGGGAACACTGAAGCTTTCTTT. It codes for CASSQSVGNTEAFF.

This chain joins TRBV27 and TRBJ2-7; no reliable D call. V was pared by 2 bases and J by 3 bases, with 14 bases between. CDR1 and CDR2 from the germline V gene are MNHEY and SMNVEV (reference sequence). This CDR3 is 15 amino acids long. CDR3 nucleotides: TGTGCCAGCAGTTTAGGCCCCTCTCAAGTCTACGAGCAGTACTTC. Its protein is CASSLGPSQVYEQYF.

This clonotype has only one observation. V usage is TRBV12-3 or TRBV12-4 and J usage is TRBJ2-3, with a weak D call TRBD2 (5 bases). The V end was cut by 3 bases, the J end by 4 bases, with 17 bases between. The CDR3 spans 16 residues. CDR3 bases: TGTGCCAGCAGTTTTTCAGGAGGATTGGGCCCAGATACGCAGTATTTT. Its protein product is CASSFSGGLGPDTQYF.

The chain uses TRBV7-3 and TRBJ2-3; TRBD1 is a possible D gene (6 bases). This CDR3 is 17 amino acids long. Trimming pared 5 bases from V and 1 base from J, leaving 19 bases between. Germline CDR1 is SGHTA and CDR2 is FQGTGA. The CDR3 spells CASSMAGGYSGTDTQYF. The CDR3 nucleotides are TGTGCCAGCAGCATGGCTGGGGGCTATTCTGGCACAGATACGCAGTATTTT.

This clonotype has a handful of counts. The J gene is TRBJ2-5, the V gene TRBV29-1; D remains unclear. Germline V lookup: CDR1 SQVTM, CDR2 ANQGSEA. This CDR3 region has 12 residues. Trimming took off 8 bases at V and 0 bases at J, with 10 bases between the two ends. CDR3 bases: TGCAGCTATGCTAGTTACCAAGAGACCCAGTACTTC. It codes for CSYASYQETQYF.

This clonotype was picked up a small number of times. For the CDR3, the DNA is TGCGCCAGCAGCTCGATGACAGGGGGAGGCTACACCTTC. This codes for CASSSMTGGGYTF. The J gene is TRBJ1-2, the V gene TRBV5-1; 9 positions match TRBD1. After removal of 3 bases from V and 8 bases from J, the junction contained 5 bases not matched to a gene. Germline CDR1 and CDR2: SGHRS and YFSETQ. The length of the CDR3 is 13 residues.

V and J are TRBV12-3 or TRBV12-4 and TRBJ1-4; D ambiguous. V dropped 4 bases and J dropped 14 bases, with 14 bases sitting between them. The CDR3 length is 12 residues. CDR3 sequence: CASSSLRRLLFF. The CDR3, as DNA: TGTGCCAGCAGTTCTTTAAGAAGGCTCCTGTTTTTT.

The rearrangement links TRBV12-3 or TRBV12-4 to TRBJ1-4, with D possibly being TRBD1 (5 bases). This CDR3 is 15 amino acids long. The V and J ends lost 2 bases and 7 bases respectively, with 14 bases between them. The CDR3 coding sequence is TGTGCCAGCAGTTTATCGCAGGGTGGAGGTGAAAAACTGTTTTTT. Translated, it gives CASSLSQGGGEKLFF.

This chain connects TRBV20-1 to TRBJ1-1; no clear D. Germline V gives CDR1 DFQATT, CDR2 SNEGSKA (reference sequence). The CDR3 consists of 12 residues. The germline V and J ends were trimmed by 5 bases and 1 base, with 8 bases remaining between them. The CDR3 nucleotides are TGCAGTGCTGAAGACCAGAACACTGAAGCTTTCTTT. This codes for CSAEDQNTEAFF.

The V call is TRBV29-1, the J call TRBJ1-2; 7 bases line up with TRBD1. Looked up from germline, CDR1 is SQVTM and CDR2 is ANQGSEA. The CDR3 runs 14 residues. V was pared by 7 bases and J by 2 bases, with 10 bases of the junction left unmatched. The CDR3 nucleotides read TGCAGCGCTGGGACTTCCAGGGGGAACTATGGCTACACCTTC. It encodes CSAGTSRGNYGYTF.

This sequence joins TRBV7-6 and TRBJ2-7; D not resolved. Germline loops: CDR1 SGHVS, CDR2 FNYEAQ. The V and J ends lost 5 bases and 4 bases respectively, with 24 bases between them. CDR3 length: 17 residues. CDR3 coding DNA: TGTGCCAGCAGCCCACGCTCAATGACCGCTTTCGGGTACGAGCAGTACTTC. Translated, it gives CASSPRSMTAFGYEQYF. Together with reference TRBV7-6 and TRBJ2-7, the CDR3 gives the full variable domain: GAGVSQSPRYKVTKRGQDVALRCDPISGHVSLYWYRQALGQGPEFLTYFNYEAQQDKSGLPNDRFSAERPEGSISTLTIQRTEQRDSAMYRCASSPRSMTAFGYEQYFGPGTRLTVT.

This clonotype has more than one count but fewer than ten. The chain carries TRBV6-2 or TRBV6-3 and TRBJ1-2; D gene uncertain. Germline V lookup: CDR1 MNHEY, CDR2 SVGEGT. Trimming pared 2 bases from V and 8 bases from J, leaving 15 bases between. The CDR3 covers 14 residues. In DNA, the CDR3 is TGTGCCAGCAGTTACCTGACAATCGCTACCGGCTACACCTTC. Residues: CASSYLTIATGYTF.

The rearrangement links TRBV4-2 to TRBJ2-7, with D tentatively TRBD2 (6 bases). The CDR3 contains 14 residues. Trimming cost V 6 bases and J 2 bases, with 14 bases left between them. The germline V gene encodes CDR1 LGHNA and CDR2 YNFKEQ. CDR3 protein: CASSQRAGPYEQYF. The CDR3 nucleotides read TGTGCCAGCAGTCAAAGGGCGGGACCCTACGAGCAGTACTTC.

This clonotype was counted a few times. This rearrangement joins TRBV10-3 to TRBJ2-3; D may be TRBD1 or TRBD2 (5 bases each). V lost 0 bases and J lost 12, with 13 bases in between. Germline CDR1 is ENHRY and CDR2 is SYGVKD. The CDR3 totals 13 residues. The CDR3 loop reads CAISESSQGAQYF. CDR3 DNA sequence: TGTGCCATCAGTGAGTCCTCCCAGGGAGCCCAGTATTTT.